A selection of T cell receptor beta chains follows, all from one sample in a study of T cells in Graves' hyperthyroidism and ophthalmopathy. TCRdb fed the multiplex PCR reads into MiXCR, producing one record per CDR3 protein. This sample has about 360,000 distinct CDR3 sequences, with 13% found just once. The sample taken for sequencing was blood. These receptors came from a woman aged 18-29 years with Graves' hyperthyroidism. CDR3s include the opening cysteine and the closing phenylalanine or tryptophan. D genes are given only for firm matches. Clone size is not always given. Where it is, it says once, few, many or a class for expanded clones.

V	D	length	size	J	DNA	CDR3
TRBV20-1	-	16	few	TRBJ1-1	TGCAGTGCTAGTAGTCTGGGACACCCAGCGAACACTGAAGCTTTCTTT	CSASSLGHPANTEAFF
TRBV19	-	12	-	TRBJ2-2	TGTGCCAGTAGTATTGTCACCGGGGAGCTGTTTTTT	CASSIVTGELFF
TRBV4-2	-	13	few	TRBJ2-1	TGTGCCAGCATGAAAGAGGGAGGCTATGAGCAGTTCTTC	CASMKEGGYEQFF
TRBV20-1	TRBD2	12	many	TRBJ2-3	TGCAGTGCTGGGGGGGGCACAGATACGCAGTATTTT	CSAGGGTDTQYF
TRBV20-1	TRBD1	11	few	TRBJ1-2	TGCAGTTGGGACAGGGGTGAAGGCTACACCTTC	CSWDRGEGYTF
TRBV11-2	TRBD2	16	many	TRBJ2-3	TGTGCCAGCAGCTTAGCGCTAGCGGGGGTTACAGATACGCAGTATTTT	CASSLALAGVTDTQYF
TRBV30	-	14	many	TRBJ2-7	TGTGCCTGGAAGGACAGAATGCTCTCCTACGAGCAGTACTTC	CAWKDRMLSYEQYF
TRBV2	-	14	many	TRBJ2-7	TGTGCCAGCTTTTACGGAAGACAGGGAGGGGAGCAGTACTTC	CASFYGRQGGEQYF
TRBV28	TRBD1	14	few	TRBJ1-2	TGTGCCAGCAGTGGGGACAGGGGGAAGCATGGCTACACCTTC	CASSGDRGKHGYTF
TRBV29-1	-	12	-	TRBJ1-2	TGCAGCGAGGGCCACCGGGATTCCGGCTACACCTTC	CSEGHRDSGYTF
TRBV5-1	-	13	many	TRBJ2-1	TGCGCCAGCAGCTTGGCCCCAGACAATGAGCAGTTCTTC	CASSLAPDNEQFF
TRBV12-3/TRBV12-4	-	15	few	TRBJ2-7	TGTGCCAGCAGTTTAAGGGGTTTGGCCTCCTACGGGCAGTACTTC	CASSLRGLASYGQYF
TRBV28	TRBD1	14	many	TRBJ2-1	TGTGCCAGCAGTCTGGACAGGGTTGGTAATGAGCAGTTCTTC	CASSLDRVGNEQFF
TRBV7-6	TRBD1	16	many	TRBJ2-5	TGTGCCAGCAGACGAGCCGGGACAGGGATTATAGAGACCCAGTACTTC	CASRRAGTGIIETQYF
TRBV4-3	-	16	-	TRBJ1-5	TGCGCCAGCAGCCATGATGGGGACCATAGCAATCAGCCCCAGCATTTT	CASSHDGDHSNQPQHF
TRBV7-2	-	15	-	TRBJ1-5	TGTGCCAGCAGCTTATGGCCAGGTGGTGATCAGCCCCAGCATTTT	CASSLWPGGDQPQHF
TRBV2	-	14	many	TRBJ2-5	TGTGCCAGCAGTCATGAACCCGAGGGAGAGACCCAGTACTTC	CASSHEPEGETQYF
TRBV27	-	13	many	TRBJ1-2	TGTGCCACCAAGGGGTGGGGCAGGGATGGCTACACCTTC	CATKGWGRDGYTF
TRBV6-1	TRBD1	17	few	TRBJ1-6	TGTGCCAGCGGCCGGGACAGGGCTCCCTGGGAGAATTCACCCCTCCACTTT	CASGRDRAPWENSPLHF
TRBV25-1	TRBD1	16	-	TRBJ2-3	TGTGCCAGCAGTGAATTTGGTCAGGGGGTCACAGATACGCAGTATTTT	CASSEFGQGVTDTQYF
TRBV5-1	-	15	many	TRBJ1-5	TGCGCCAGCAGCCCGACCCTTGGGAGCAATCAGCCCCAGCATTTT	CASSPTLGSNQPQHF
TRBV3-1	TRBD1	15	many	TRBJ1-5	TGTGCCAGCAGCCAGTCCGGACAGGCGGGTCAGCCCCAGCATTTT	CASSQSGQAGQPQHF
TRBV3-1	TRBD1	14	-	TRBJ2-7	TGTGCCAGCAGCCATGGGGACAGGGCCAACGAGCAGTACTTC	CASSHGDRANEQYF
TRBV4-1	-	14	few	TRBJ2-1	TGCGCCAGCAGCCGCGGAGCTACCTACAATGAGCAGTTCTTC	CASSRGATYNEQFF
TRBV11-2	-	19	-	TRBJ2-2	TGTGCCAGCAGCTTAGGAGTTTCATGGGGAGAGTCAGGCACCGGGGAGCTGTTTTTT	CASSLGVSWGESGTGELFF
TRBV15	TRBD1	13	many	TRBJ2-5	TGTGCCACCAGCGGGGCCAGGGGGGAGACCCAGTACTTC	CATSGARGETQYF
TRBV4-1	-	15	many	TRBJ1-4	TGCGCCAGCAGCCAAAAGGCGGCAACTAATGAAAAACTGTTTTTT	CASSQKAATNEKLFF
TRBV25-1	TRBD2	15	few	TRBJ2-3	TGTGCCAGCAGTGAACTAGCGGGGGGTGAAGATACGCAGTATTTT	CASSELAGGEDTQYF
TRBV4-1	TRBD1	15	-	TRBJ1-3	TGCGCCAGCAGCCAGGGAGACAGGGACGGAAACACCATATATTTT	CASSQGDRDGNTIYF
TRBV7-2	-	15	-	TRBJ2-1	TGTGCCAGCGGACAGCCTGGGGGATCAGAAAATGAGCAGTTCTTC	CASGQPGGSENEQFF
TRBV28	-	11	many	TRBJ1-2	TGTGCCAGCAGTTCACTAGGAGGCTACACCTTC	CASSSLGGYTF
TRBV30	TRBD1	13	-	TRBJ2-5	TGTGCCTCCCACAGGGGCCCGGGGGAGACCCAGTACTTC	CASHRGPGETQYF
TRBV29-1	TRBD1	14	-	TRBJ2-7	TGCAGCGCCCAGGAGGGGACAGGGGACGGCGAGCAGTACTTC	CSAQEGTGDGEQYF
TRBV28	-	18	many	TRBJ1-4	TGTGCCAGCAGTACCCTCTACCGGGACGGAGAGAACCATGAAAAACTGTTTTTT	CASSTLYRDGENHEKLFF
TRBV28	TRBD2	16	many	TRBJ2-7	TGTGCCAGCAGTTTCCGGACTAGCGGGGGTACCTACGAGCAGTACTTC	CASSFRTSGGTYEQYF
TRBV4-1	TRBD1	15	many	TRBJ2-7	TGCGCCAGCAGCCAAGAGGGACAGGGATTAGCCGAGCAGTACTTC	CASSQEGQGLAEQYF
TRBV12-3/TRBV12-4	-	15	many	TRBJ2-3	TGTGCCAGCAGTCCTACCGGGACCACCACAGATACGCAGTATTTT	CASSPTGTTTDTQYF
TRBV7-2	TRBD1	14	many	TRBJ1-2	TGTGCCAGCAGCCCGACAGGGGGCGCGGAGGGCTACACCTTC	CASSPTGGAEGYTF
TRBV7-9	-	17	many	TRBJ1-5	TGTGCCAGCAGCCCAGGGCGAGGCACAGATAGCAATCAGCCCCAGCATTTT	CASSPGRGTDSNQPQHF
TRBV20-1	TRBD1	16	many	TRBJ1-2	TGCAGTGCTAGACGACCATACCGGGACAGCAACTATGGCTACACCTTC	CSARRPYRDSNYGYTF
TRBV28	-	11	many	TRBJ1-5	TGTGCCAGCGCCGGCCCCCAGCCCCAGCATTTT	CASAGPQPQHF
TRBV3-1	TRBD2	16	-	TRBJ2-1	TGCGCCAGCAGCCAAGATAGAGCGGGGAGTTACAATGAGCAGTTCTTC	CASSQDRAGSYNEQFF
TRBV11-3	-	16	-	TRBJ2-3	TGTGCCAGCGCAAGACGGAGGGATGGCAACACAGATACGCAGTATTTT	CASARRRDGNTDTQYF
TRBV19	-	16	few	TRBJ2-6	TGTGCCAGTAGTATCCGGCCTGAGACTGGGGCCAACGTCCTGACTTTC	CASSIRPETGANVLTF
TRBV3-1	-	16	few	TRBJ1-3	TGTGCCAGCAGCCAAGGAGGCACGAGCTCTGGAAACACCATATATTTT	CASSQGGTSSGNTIYF
TRBV19	-	15	few	TRBJ2-7	TGTGCCAGTAGTATAGAGCCGGGCCTAACCTACGAGCAGTACTTC	CASSIEPGLTYEQYF
TRBV29-1	TRBD1	13	-	TRBJ2-7	TGCAGCGTCCGGGGGACAGGGTCCTACGAGCAGTACTTC	CSVRGTGSYEQYF
TRBV9	-	15	many	TRBJ2-3	TGTGCCAGCAGCGTGGCTGGCGGGAGCACAGATACGCAGTATTTT	CASSVAGGSTDTQYF
TRBV20-1	-	14	many	TRBJ2-2	TGCAGTGCTAGAGATACGTTGAACACCGGGGAGCTGTTTTTT	CSARDTLNTGELFF
TRBV13	-	14	-	TRBJ1-6	TGTGCCAGCAGCTTATATAGGGCGAATTCACCCCTCCACTTT	CASSLYRANSPLHF
TRBV5-8	-	14	many	TRBJ2-7	TGTGCCAGCAGCTTGACGGGGACTTCCTACGAGCAGTACTTC	CASSLTGTSYEQYF
TRBV7-9	TRBD2	17	-	TRBJ2-3	TGTGCCAGCAGCGTGATTGGACTAGCGGGAGTGGAAGATACGCAGTATTTT	CASSVIGLAGVEDTQYF
TRBV6-5	-	15	many	TRBJ1-1	TGTGCCAGCAGTTACGTGTCGGGGGAGGGCACTGAAGCTTTCTTT	CASSYVSGEGTEAFF
TRBV9	-	11	-	TRBJ1-3	TGTGGCCGGTACTCTGGAAACACCATATATTTT	CGRYSGNTIYF
TRBV7-9	-	15	many	TRBJ2-3	TGTGCCAGCAGTCTGTCCTCTAAGGACGCAGATACGCAGTATTTT	CASSLSSKDADTQYF